The rows below give T cell receptor beta chains drawn from one sample of a study of T-cell reconstitution after alpha-beta-depleted transplantation in children. Each CDR3 protein gets one entry after TCRdb re-called the PCR reads with MiXCR. The table includes some 300,000 distinct CDR3 sequences, around 7.1% detected once. Here the sequenced sample was peripheral blood, taken 360 days after TCRalphabeta/CD19-depleted stem cell transplant. Every receptor here comes from a female patient aged 2-9 years who had a stem cell transplant for Fanconi anemia, so the T cells may come from the graft donor. Both conserved end residues are part of each CDR3. A D gene is named only where the DNA matches it firmly. Clone size is shown for a subset of rows, as once, few, many or a class of expanded clone.

>many|TRBJ2-1|TRBV20-1|-
CSARGGDPYNEQFF
TGCAGTGCTAGGGGCGGCGACCCCTACAATGAGCAGTTCTTC
>few|TRBJ2-3|TRBV5-1|TRBD2
CASSSYGRTSGGTDTQYF
TGCGCCAGCAGCTCATACGGGCGGACTAGCGGGGGAACAGATACGCAGTATTTT
>few|TRBJ2-7|TRBV16|TRBD1
CASSQGTGVPYEQYF
TGTGCCAGCAGCCAAGGGACAGGGGTGCCCTACGAGCAGTACTTC
>few|TRBJ1-1|TRBV7-9|-
CASSFGEPAFF
TGTGCCAGCAGCTTTGGCGAACCAGCTTTCTTT
>few|TRBJ2-7|TRBV5-1|TRBD1
CASSPGTAGFYEQYF
TGCGCCAGCAGCCCGGGGACAGCTGGGTTCTACGAGCAGTACTTC
>many|TRBJ2-3|TRBV7-3|TRBD2
CASSSPGLATDTQYF
TGTGCCAGCAGCTCTCCGGGACTAGCCACAGATACGCAGTATTTT
>many|TRBJ2-3|TRBV6-4|-
CASSDRLTDTQYF
TGTGCCAGCAGTGACCGCCTCACAGATACGCAGTATTTT
>many|TRBJ2-2|TRBV14|TRBD1
CASNPGQGSWNTGELFF
TGTGCCAGCAATCCGGGACAGGGCTCATGGAACACCGGGGAGCTGTTTTTT
>many|TRBJ2-1|TRBV12-3/TRBV12-4|TRBD2
CASSSLAGGLNEQFF
TGTGCCAGCAGTTCACTAGCGGGGGGACTCAATGAGCAGTTCTTC
>many|TRBJ2-2|TRBV3-1|TRBD2
CASSPSGLAGHTGELFF
TGTGCCAGCAGCCCAAGTGGACTAGCGGGACACACCGGGGAGCTGTTTTTT
>many|TRBJ2-7|TRBV20-1|-
CSAWGPLQSGYEQYF
TGCAGTGCTTGGGGACCCCTCCAATCCGGGTACGAGCAGTACTTC
>few|TRBJ1-1|TRBV19|TRBD1
CATTLGTVGTEAFF
TGTGCCACAACACTCGGGACAGTCGGCACTGAAGCTTTCTTT
>many|TRBJ2-1|TRBV5-1|-
CASSLAEGNNEQFF
TGCGCCAGCAGCTTGGCCGAAGGGAACAATGAGCAGTTCTTC
>-|TRBJ1-1|TRBV5-1|-
CASNGGVGTEAFF
TGCGCCAGCAATGGGGGGGTTGGGACTGAAGCTTTCTTT